These T cell receptor beta chains were read from a single sample in a study of blood T cells in healthy people across ages. A single record per CDR3 protein comes from TCRdb applying MiXCR to the 5' RACE reads. The data contain hundreds of thousands of distinct CDR3 sequences, over 45% of them singletons. The material sequenced was blood. The receptors originated from a man aged 25 to 40 in good health. Each CDR3 is given with its conserved first and last residue. The D gene is left open where the match is weak. Size is stated for part of the rows, as once, few or many counts, or as a class when the clone is expanded.

D gene	V gene	clone size	J gene	CDR3 protein	CDR3 DNA
-	TRBV9	-	TRBJ1-6	CASSKTDNSPLHF	TGTGCCAGCAGCAAGACAGATAATTCACCCCTCCACTTT
TRBD1	TRBV12-3/TRBV12-4	-	TRBJ2-3	CASKAPLGQGSDTQYF	TGTGCCAGCAAAGCCCCGCTGGGACAGGGGTCAGATACGCAGTATTTT
-	TRBV4-1	-	TRBJ1-5	CASSQGRSVSNQPQHF	TGCGCCAGCAGCCAGGGTCGGTCCGTTAGCAATCAGCCCCAGCATTTT
TRBD1	TRBV6-5	-	TRBJ1-1	CASRQTGTGASEAFF	TGTGCCAGCAGGCAAACCGGGACAGGGGCTTCTGAAGCTTTCTTT
TRBD1	TRBV4-3	few	TRBJ1-2	CASSPYPGTDFNYGYTF	TGCGCCAGCAGCCCCTACCCCGGGACAGACTTCAACTATGGCTACACCTTC
-	TRBV10-3	-	TRBJ2-7	CAISEDIRTDYEQYF	TGTGCCATCAGTGAGGACATCAGGACAGACTACGAGCAGTACTTC
TRBD2	TRBV6-2/TRBV6-3	few	TRBJ2-3	CASSPLGLATDTQYF	TGTGCCAGCAGCCCTCTGGGACTAGCCACAGATACGCAGTATTTT
TRBD2	TRBV3-1	-	TRBJ2-5	CASSQSAAGGVYGQYF	TGTGCCAGCAGCCAAAGTGCGGCGGGAGGGGTGTACGGGCAGTACTTC
TRBD2	TRBV6-2/TRBV6-3	-	TRBJ2-1	CASSRRLAVYNEQFF	TGTGCCAGCAGTCGACGACTAGCAGTCTACAATGAGCAGTTCTTC
TRBD2	TRBV6-1	-	TRBJ2-1	CASIRGTNYNEQFF	TGTGCCAGCATTCGCGGGACTAACTACAATGAGCAGTTCTTC
-	TRBV29-1	few	TRBJ2-7	CSVAGPEFYEQYF	TGCAGCGTTGCCGGGCCCGAATTTTACGAGCAGTACTTC
-	TRBV6-2/TRBV6-3	-	TRBJ1-1	CASSSDWGHSGRSTFF	TGTGCCAGCAGTTCCGACTGGGGACACTCCGGAAGAAGTACTTTCTTT
-	TRBV7-9	once	TRBJ1-4	CASGNRDEKLFF	TGTGCCAGCGGGAACCGGGATGAAAAACTGTTTTTT
TRBD2	TRBV12-3/TRBV12-4	few	TRBJ2-5	CASSSGTSGSLLGQETQYF	TGTGCCAGCAGCAGTGGCACTAGCGGGAGTTTGTTGGGGCAAGAGACCCAGTACTTC
TRBD1	TRBV6-1	-	TRBJ2-1	CASTWDSPYNEQFF	TGTGCCAGCACTTGGGACAGCCCCTACAATGAGCAGTTCTTC
-	TRBV24-1	few	TRBJ2-6	CATSPGLNSSGANVLTF	TGTGCCACCAGTCCAGGACTGAATAGCTCTGGGGCCAACGTCCTGACTTTC
-	TRBV28	-	TRBJ1-2	CASSTIRNYGYTF	TGTGCCAGCAGTACCATCAGGAACTATGGCTACACCTTC
TRBD1	TRBV5-1	-	TRBJ2-4	CASSLTGTGRVENIQYF	TGCGCCAGCAGCCTAACCGGGACAGGGAGAGTGGAAAACATTCAGTACTTC
-	TRBV27	-	TRBJ2-7	CASSLYSNYEQYF	TGTGCCAGCAGTTTATATTCAAACTACGAGCAGTACTTC
TRBD2	TRBV7-9	-	TRBJ2-6	CVSSSYRLAGAGANVLTF	TGTGTCAGCAGCTCCTACCGACTAGCGGGAGCTGGGGCCAACGTCCTGACTTTC
-	TRBV14	-	TRBJ1-4	CASSQGYNEKLFF	TGTGCCAGCAGCCAAGGTTATAATGAAAAACTGTTTTTT
-	TRBV12-3/TRBV12-4	-	TRBJ2-4	CASSLRQEIGNIQYF	TGTGCCAGCAGTTTGCGCCAGGAAATCGGGAACATTCAGTACTTC
-	TRBV29-1	once	TRBJ1-1	CSVAENTEAFF	TGCAGCGTTGCAGAGAACACTGAAGCTTTCTTT
-	TRBV29-1	-	TRBJ1-3	CSVGSSGNTIYF	TGCAGCGTTGGGTCCTCTGGAAACACCATATATTTT
TRBD2	TRBV4-2	-	TRBJ2-1	CASSRTSGVYNEQFF	TGTGCCAGCAGCAGGACTAGCGGAGTCTACAATGAGCAGTTCTTC
-	TRBV6-2/TRBV6-3	-	TRBJ2-3	CASSQVPGEGDTQYF	TGTGCCAGCAGCCAAGTCCCAGGAGAGGGGGATACGCAGTATTTT